This is a list of T cell receptor beta chains from one sample in a study of shared clonotypes between healthy human individuals. The assay was immunoSEQ multiplex PCR, and TCRdb's table has in-frame clones only and misses some. Altogether 2 million to 2.5 million clones are present, 85% to 95% being singletons, with the ten largest covering 0.1% to 0.15%. Source material: naive CD4+ T cells sorted from blood. The source of these receptors is a young man in good health. CDR3s include the opening cysteine and the closing phenylalanine or tryptophan. A D gene is named only where the DNA matches it firmly. Part of the rows lack a size; the others show once, few, many or a class for expanded clones.

d_call	j_call	v_call	clone_size	cdr3_nt	cdr3_aa
TRBD1	TRBJ2-4	TRBV7-2	once	TGTGCCAGCAGCCCCGGACAGGGGGGCGGGTCCAAAAACATTCAGTACTTC	CASSPGQGGGSKNIQYF
NA	TRBJ2-5	TRBV5-1	NA	TGCGCCAGCAGCTTGTGGGCACAAGGGGCCCAAGAGACCCAGTACTTC	CASSLWAQGAQETQYF
NA	TRBJ2-1	TRBV9	once	TGTGCCAGCAGTAGGACAGTAGAGTACAATGAGCAGTTCTTC	CASSRTVEYNEQFF
TRBD2	TRBJ2-7	TRBV11-2	NA	TGTGCCAGCAGTCGACTAGCGGAGGCAACTTACGAGCAGTACTTC	CASSRLAEATYEQYF
TRBD1	TRBJ1-1	TRBV29-1	NA	TGCAGCGCATCCGACAGGGGGAACACTGAAGCTTTCTTT	CSASDRGNTEAFF
TRBD1	TRBJ1-5	TRBV18	NA	TGTGCCAGCTCACCACGAGGCTTTACAGGGGTGTCGGGGCAGCCCCAGCATTTT	CASSPRGFTGVSGQPQHF
NA	TRBJ2-7	TRBV30	once	TGTGCCTGGAGTGGGGGACCCGAGCAGTACTTC	CAWSGGPEQYF
TRBD2	TRBJ2-7	TRBV19	once	TGTGCCAGTAGTACGGCCGGGACTAGCGGCTACGAGCAGTACTTC	CASSTAGTSGYEQYF
TRBD1	TRBJ1-1	TRBV13	NA	TGTGCCAGCAGCCCGGGTAGCCCATGGACAGGGTGGGACACTGAAGCTTTCTTT	CASSPGSPWTGWDTEAFF
NA	TRBJ1-1	TRBV5-1	NA	TGCGCCAGCAGCTTGGAGAGGAAGAACACTGAAGCTTTCTTT	CASSLERKNTEAFF
NA	TRBJ2-7	TRBV21-1	NA	TGTGCCAGCAGCAAAGTCTGGACAGGGGGTACGCCCGAGCAGTACTTC	CASSKVWTGGTPEQYF
NA	TRBJ1-2	TRBV29-1	NA	TGCAGCGTTGATAGGCAGGGAAACTATGGCTACACCTTC	CSVDRQGNYGYTF
NA	TRBJ2-5	TRBV5-1	once	TGCGCCAGCAGCTTGGAACCCAGGGTTAAAGAGACCCAGTACTTC	CASSLEPRVKETQYF
NA	TRBJ1-5	TRBV7-8	NA	TGTGCCAGCAGCTTAGCGCAACGGGGCGGGGGTAGCAATCAGCCCCAGCATTTT	CASSLAQRGGGSNQPQHF
TRBD1	TRBJ1-5	TRBV5-1	NA	TGCGCCAGCAGCGTGTACAGGGGGCAGCCCCAGCATTTT	CASSVYRGQPQHF
NA	TRBJ1-1	TRBV6-5	NA	TGTGCCAGCAGTTACATCGGTGCAGCCAACACTGAAGCTTTCTTT	CASSYIGAANTEAFF
NA	TRBJ1-4	TRBV5-6	NA	TGTGCCAGCAGCTTCTCGATTGGTGAAAAACTGTTTTTT	CASSFSIGEKLFF
NA	TRBJ1-2	TRBV11-3	NA	TGTGCCAGCAGCTTAGCGCAGGCCTTGAGCTACACCTTC	CASSLAQALSYTF
NA	TRBJ2-6	TRBV12-1	NA	TGTGCCAGCAGTCTGGGCCCCCGGCCTCTGACTTTC	CASSLGPRPLTF
NA	TRBJ1-5	TRBV19	NA	TGTGCCAGTAGTGGACAGCCTTTCCCCAATCAGCCCCAGCATTTT	CASSGQPFPNQPQHF